These 27 T cell receptor beta chains were all obtained from the same sample, sequenced in a study of blood T cell repertoires in COVID-19. The method was immunoSEQ multiplex PCR; TCRdb's version includes in-frame clones alone and lacks a portion of them. The sample lists more than 200,000 clones, approximately 88% seen once, with around 30% in the top ten. Input material: peripheral blood. The origin of the receptors is a middle-aged man with acute or convalescent COVID-19.

This sequence joins TRBV7-7 and TRBJ2-7; D is unclear. Germline V lookup: CDR1 SSHAT, CDR2 FNYEAQ (reference sequence). Trimming removed 5 bases at V and 4 bases at J, with 6 bases between. There are 11 residues in the CDR3. CDR3 nucleotides: TGTGCCAGCAGCCCCCGTTACGAGCAGTACTTC. Its translation: CASSPRYEQYF. Complete variable domain (other parts from reference TRBV7-7 and TRBJ2-7): GAGVSQSPRYKVTKRGQDVTLRCDPISSHATLYWYQQALGQGPEFLTYFNYEAQPDKSGLPSDRFSAERPEGSISTLTIQRTEQRDSAMYRCASSPRYEQYFGPGTRLTVT.

The chain employs TRBV15 and TRBJ1-1, with a weak D call TRBD1 (5 bases). This CDR3 is 16 amino acids long. The V gene's germline CDR1 is LNHNV and CDR2 YYDKDF (reference sequence). V lost 7 bases to trimming and J lost 0 bases, with 18 bases between them. CDR3 loop: CATKRGKGFMNTEAFF. The CDR3 nucleotides are TGTGCCACCAAAAGGGGAAAGGGATTCATGAACACTGAAGCTTTCTTT. The full variable domain, its missing parts supplied by reference TRBV15 and TRBJ1-1, is DAMVIQNPRYQVTQFGKPVTLSCSQTLNHNVMYWYQQKSSQAPKLLFHYYDKDFNNEADTPDNFQSRRPNTSFCFLDIRSPGLGDTAMYLCATKRGKGFMNTEAFFGQGTRLTVV.

This rearrangement joins TRBV2 to TRBJ2-1, with D perhaps matching TRBD2 (6 bases). The V gene's germline CDR1 is SNHLY and CDR2 FYNNEI. The CDR3 consists of 14 residues. The V gene lost 6 bases and the J gene lost 15 bases, with 24 bases spanning the gap. The CDR3 DNA reads as TGTGCCAGCAGCGAAATGTGGTCGGGAGTGGTTCCGTTCTTC. The encoded protein is CASSEMWSGVVPFF.

This clone showed up just once. The genes are TRBV6-1 and TRBJ1-5, with D possibly TRBD1 on 5 matching bases. CDR1 and CDR2 (germline): MNHNS, SASEGT. This CDR3 has 13 amino acids. Trimming pared 3 bases from V and 4 bases from J, leaving 7 bases between. DNA of the CDR3: TGTGCCAGCAGTGAGTCAGGGAATCAGCCCCAGCATTTT. It specifies CASSESGNQPQHF.

The chain couples TRBV18 to TRBJ2-2; D remains ambiguous. The CDR3 spans 14 residues. V was trimmed by 5 bases and J by 1 base, leaving 8 bases between them. The germline V gene encodes CDR1 KGHSH and CDR2 LQKENI. DNA of the CDR3: TGTGCCAGCTCAACCGGGTGGAACACCGGGGAGCTGTTTTTT. This codes for CASSTGWNTGELFF.

This rearrangement joins TRBV11-3 to TRBJ1-1, with a weak D call TRBD1 (5 bases). This CDR3 region has 12 residues. Per the germline V gene, CDR1 is SGHNT and CDR2 is YENEEA. V was shortened by 5 bases and J by 7 bases, with 11 bases between the two germline ends. CDR3 bases: TGTGCCAGCAGCCGAGACAGAGATGAAGCTTTCTTT. It translates to CASSRDRDEAFF.

The gene calls are TRBV19 and TRBJ1-5, with 9 bases fitting TRBD1. V trimming: 4 bases; J trimming: 4 bases; junction bases outside the gene matches: 5. In germline, CDR1 is LNHDA, CDR2 SQIVND (reference sequence). CDR3 length: 15 amino acids. The CDR3 bases are TGTGCCAGTAGTAGGGACAGGGTACGGAATCAGCCCCAGCATTTT. Translating it yields CASSRDRVRNQPQHF. Complete variable domain (other parts from reference TRBV19 and TRBJ1-5): DGGITQSPKYLFRKEGQNVTLSCEQNLNHDAMYWYRQDPGQGLRLIYYSQIVNDFQKGDIAEGYSVSREKKESFPLTVTSAQKNPTAFYLCASSRDRVRNQPQHFGDGTRLSIL.

The chain carries TRBV15 and TRBJ1-3; D is possibly TRBD1 (5 bases). With 1 base removed from V and 4 bases from J, the gap between germline ends came to 14 bases. The length of the CDR3 is 16 residues. The germline V gene has CDR1 LNHNV and CDR2 YYDKDF (reference sequence). CDR3 sequence: CATSRVEGLAGNTIYF. In DNA, the CDR3 is TGTGCCACCAGCAGAGTGGAGGGGCTAGCAGGAAACACCATATATTTT.

The table lists this clone with a count of one. The V call is TRBV11-2, the J call TRBJ1-6; 10 bases align to TRBD1. The CDR3 spans 15 residues. CDR1 is SGHAT and CDR2 is FQNNGV in the germline V gene. V gave up 7 bases and J gave up 9 bases; unmatched junction bases: 9. In DNA, the CDR3 is TGTGCCAGCACCTCCTTGGGGACAGGGGCTTCACCCCTCCACTTT. This encodes CASTSLGTGASPLHF. Variable domain in full (rest from reference TRBV11-2 and TRBJ1-6): EAGVAQSPRYKIIEKRQSVAFWCNPISGHATLYWYQQILGQGPKLLIQFQNNGVVDDSQLPKDRFSAERLKGVDSTLKIQPAKLEDSAVYLCASTSLGTGASPLHFGNGTRLTVT.

The chain links TRBV5-1 to TRBJ1-4; D perhaps matches TRBD1 (5 bases). CDR3 length equals 14 residues. Germline-derived CDR1 and CDR2 are SGHRS and YFSETQ. V lost 0 bases and J 10 bases, leaving 13 bases between the germline ends. CDR3 coding DNA: TGCGCCAGCAGCTTGGAGGGCAGGGCCGGAAAACTGTTTTTT. Protein product: CASSLEGRAGKLFF.

V usage is TRBV19 and J usage is TRBJ1-5; 8 bases align to TRBD1. Germline V gene data show CDR1 as LNHDA and CDR2 as SQIVND (reference sequence). Trimming at V came to 10 bases and at J to 2 bases, leaving 10 bases not matched to a gene. CDR3 size: 15 residues. CDR3 in amino acids: CATTGGSMRNQPQHF. The CDR3 DNA reads as TGTGCCACAACAGGGGGATCGATGCGCAATCAGCCCCAGCATTTT.

The chain couples TRBV7-9 to TRBJ1-1; TRBD1 is a possible D gene (5 bases). With 5 bases removed from V and 0 bases from J, the gap between germline ends came to 13 bases. The germline V gene has CDR1 SEHNR and CDR2 FQNEAQ (reference sequence). The CDR3 extends over 15 amino acids. Here the CDR3 DNA reads TGTGCCAGCAGCCCCCGGGCAGGGATGAACACTGAAGCTTTCTTT. It is translated as CASSPRAGMNTEAFF.

CDR3 loop: CASRLLAGGNEQFF. The DNA of the CDR3 is TGTGCCAGCAGGTTACTAGCGGGAGGCAATGAGCAGTTCTTC. The V call is TRBV2, the J call TRBJ2-1; 12 nucleotides line up with TRBD2. Germline trimming cut 6 bases from V and 6 bases from J; bases unmatched to any gene: 3. Per germline, CDR1 SNHLY and CDR2 FYNNEI. CDR3 size: 14 residues.

Concerning this clone: This CDR3 is also generated by other DNA sequences in the sample. V gene TRBV30 combines with J gene TRBJ1-6; 10 bases agree with TRBD1. Losses at the gene ends were 4 bases for V and 7 bases for J; bases not matched to a gene: 1. Germline values: CDR1 GTSNPN, CDR2 SVGIG (reference sequence). CDR3 length: 13 residues. This chain's CDR3 is CAWKTGGNSPLHF. CDR3 coding DNA: TGTGCCTGGAAGACAGGGGGCAATTCACCCCTCCACTTT.

This rearrangement joins TRBV19 to TRBJ2-7, with 12 bases identical to TRBD2. Trimming cost V 3 bases and J 5 bases; bases outside gene matches: 2. This CDR3 has 14 residues. Germline-derived CDR1 and CDR2 are LNHDA and SQIVND (reference sequence). CDR3 protein: CASSIGLAGNEQYF. CDR3 coding DNA: TGTGCCAGTAGTATTGGACTAGCGGGAAACGAGCAGTACTTC.

This clone was recorded a few times. The chain employs TRBV3-1 (or the pseudogene TRBV3-2) and TRBJ1-5; possibly TRBD1 for D (5 bases). From germline, CDR1 is LGHDT and CDR2 YNNKEL (reference sequence). This CDR3 contains 16 residues. Trimming removed 0 bases from V and 4 bases from J, with 13 bases in between. Here the CDR3 DNA reads TGTGCCAGCAGCCAAGATTTTGGGCAGGGTAATCAGCCCCAGCATTTT. It codes for CASSQDFGQGNQPQHF.

This rearrangement joins TRBV27 to TRBJ2-1; TRBD1 is a possible D gene (6 bases). Germline lookup yields CDR1 MNHEY and CDR2 SMNVEV (reference sequence). Trimming cost V 5 bases and J 1 base, with 12 bases left between them. The CDR3 extends over 15 amino acids. The chain's CDR3 is CASSPTGSSYNEQFF. CDR3 in DNA: TGTGCCAGCAGTCCAACAGGGAGTTCCTACAATGAGCAGTTCTTC.

The chain has TRBV6-6 and TRBJ1-2; 8 bases map to TRBD1. V dropped 5 bases and J dropped 4; count of bases not matched to a gene: 9. The CDR3 sequence is 15 residues long. Germline assignment: CDR1 MNHNY and CDR2 SVGAGI (reference sequence). For the CDR3, the DNA is TGTGCCAGCAGTACGAGACAGGGGCGAGGCTATGGCTACACCTTC. Its protein product is CASSTRQGRGYGYTF.

The CDR3 here is CASSLQGSGNTIYF. The CDR3 nucleotides read TGCGCCAGCAGCTTACAGGGATCTGGAAACACCATATATTTT. The rearrangement links TRBV5-1 to TRBJ1-3, with D possibly being TRBD1 (6 bases). The CDR3 runs 14 residues. V lost 2 bases, J lost 1 base, and 7 bases lay in between. Germline V lookup: CDR1 SGHRS, CDR2 YFSETQ.

J is TRBJ2-5 and V is TRBV7-9; 7 positions match TRBD1. This CDR3 has 14 amino acids. Germline assignment: CDR1 SEHNR and CDR2 FQNEAQ (reference sequence). Unmatched junction bases numbered 8, after V lost 6 bases and J lost 4 bases. The DNA for the CDR3 is TGTGCCAGCAGTCTCGGACAGGACGGAGAGACCCAGTACTTC. This sequence encodes CASSLGQDGETQYF.

This clone was counted a few times. The chain joins TRBV30 to TRBJ1-3; D unresolved. With 3 bases removed from V and 0 bases from J, the gap between germline ends came to 9 bases. CDR1 and CDR2 (germline): GTSNPN, SVGIG (reference sequence). The CDR3 is 14 amino acids. CDR3 bases: TGTGCCTGGAGCCAGTTCCCCTCTGGAAACACCATATATTTT. Protein: CAWSQFPSGNTIYF.

The rearrangement links TRBV4-2 to TRBJ2-1; D might be TRBD1 (6 bases). In germline, CDR1 is LGHNA, CDR2 YNFKEQ. V was clipped by 2 bases and J by 3 bases, with 14 bases between them. The CDR3 sequence is 16 residues long. Here the CDR3 reads CASSQLTGNHYNEQFF. For the CDR3, the DNA is TGTGCCAGCAGCCAACTAACAGGGAATCACTACAATGAGCAGTTCTTC.

V is TRBV3-1 (or the pseudogene TRBV3-2) and J is TRBJ1-3, with D perhaps TRBD1 (6 bases). Germline CDR1 reads LGHDT; CDR2 reads YNNKEL (reference sequence). The V end was cut by 4 bases, the J end by 0 bases, with 16 bases between. CDR3 length: 17 amino acids. CDR3 in DNA: TGTGCCAGCAGCCGTTCCTCGACAGGCACCTCTGGAAACACCATATATTTT. This encodes CASSRSSTGTSGNTIYF.

V is TRBV12-5 and J is TRBJ2-5; 9 bases map to TRBD2. Germline CDR1 is LGHNT and CDR2 is FRNRAP. J gave up 5 bases and V 5 bases, and 3 bases lay outside the gene matches. CDR3 length: 13 amino acids. The CDR3 DNA reads TGTGCTAGTGGTCATAGCGGGAGCGAGACCCAGTACTTC. As protein: CASGHSGSETQYF.

V and J are TRBV7-2 and TRBJ1-5; the D gene is possibly TRBD1 (5 bases). The CDR3 has 13 residues. V gave up 5 bases and J gave up 8 bases, with 13 bases separating them. Germline assignment: CDR1 SGHTA and CDR2 FQGNSA. The CDR3 DNA sequence: TGTGCCAGCAGCGCGCGACGGGGGGAGCCCCAGCATTTT. Translation: CASSARRGEPQHF.

J is TRBJ2-7 and V is TRBV27, with 11 positions matching TRBD2. V shed 10 bases, J shed 3 bases, and the junction held 23 bases outside the gene matches. From germline, CDR1 is MNHEY and CDR2 SMNVEV (reference sequence). The CDR3 extends over 19 amino acids. CDR3 region: CATAQEGLAALRGNYEQYF. CDR3 nucleotides: TGTGCCACCGCCCAGGAGGGACTAGCGGCCTTACGGGGGAACTACGAGCAGTACTTC.

The gene calls are TRBV6-5 and TRBJ2-1; 13 bases match TRBD2. Germline V gene lookup returns CDR1 MNHEY and CDR2 SVGAGI. The CDR3 is made up of 15 amino acids. Unmatched junction bases numbered 7, after V lost 5 bases and J lost 9 bases. CDR3 residues: CASSRLAGGSSEQFF. The DNA of the CDR3 is TGTGCCAGCAGTCGACTAGCGGGAGGATCAAGTGAGCAGTTCTTC.